Given below is one T cell receptor (beta chain) in context. Its antigen is not identified. The CDR3 covers 15 residues. V lost 4 bases and J 6 bases, leaving 20 bases between the germline ends. Germline values: CDR1 SGHDT, CDR2 YYEEEE. Data came from immunoSEQ multiplex PCR; TCRdb stores just in-frame clones and leaves some out. The sample holds 2 million to 3 million clones, 93% seen once. This record comes from a study of shared clonotypes between healthy human individuals. Regarding the study as a whole: Only blood was sampled, and tissue TCR repertoires likely differ from blood ones. All-four-donor shared clonotypes had higher generation probabilities than non-shared clonotypes did.

The healthy adult donors were HIV-negative and reported no recent acute infections or vaccinations. The chain has TRBV5-6 and TRBJ2-7, with D maybe TRBD2 (6 bases). This clonotype originated in a man aged 18-30 years in good health. Some clones in this sample may be carry-over from other donors' samples. The source material was naive CD4+ T cells from PBMCs. Subset: CD45RA+ positively selected. The CDR3 is CASSALSGGWSEQYF. CDR3 in DNA: TGTGCCAGCAGCGCCCTTAGCGGAGGTTGGAGCGAGCAGTACTTC.